The next 11 T cell receptor beta chains were all read from a single sample in a study of T-cell memory formation after mild COVID-19. TCRdb passed the 5' RACE reads through MiXCR, listing each CDR3 protein once. The data hold around 200,000 distinct CDR3 sequences, with more than 8% observed a single time. Sequencing was performed on PBMCs or a T cell subset sorted from them (not recorded which). These receptors all stem from a man between 18 and 35 years old who had mild COVID-19 (a few samples of this study predate the infection). Cell type and time point are not known.

This clonotype has just a few counts. This chain links TRBV5-1 with TRBJ1-2, with D maybe TRBD1 (6 bases). Germline CDR1 reads SGHRS; CDR2 reads YFSETQ. The CDR3 is 14 residues long. Trimming removed 4 bases from V and 5 bases from J, with 15 bases in between. Written as DNA, the CDR3 is TGCGCCAGCAGCCCAGCTTCCCAGGGGTATGGCTACACCTTC. Translating it yields CASSPASQGYGYTF.

The chain recombines TRBV5-4 with TRBJ1-1; D might be TRBD1 (5 bases). This CDR3 comprises 13 residues. Per the germline V gene, CDR1 is SGHNT and CDR2 is YYREEE (reference sequence). V dropped 2 bases and J dropped 3 bases, with 8 bases sitting between them. The CDR3 spells CASSFTQDTEAFF. In DNA form, the CDR3 reads TGTGCCAGCAGCTTTACACAGGACACTGAAGCTTTCTTT.

The chain employs TRBV6-5 and TRBJ2-3; D gene unclear. The length of the CDR3 is 12 residues. The germline V gene encodes CDR1 MNHEY and CDR2 SVGAGI. Trimming shortened V by 6 bases and J by 2 bases, and 6 bases separated the two germline ends. The CDR3 here is CASRTNTDTQYF. The CDR3 nucleotides are TGTGCCAGCAGAACCAACACAGATACGCAGTATTTT.

This rearrangement joins TRBV5-1 to TRBJ1-1, with 7 positions matching TRBD1. The V segment lost 4 bases and the J segment 1 base; nucleotides outside the gene matches: 7. Germline CDR1 is SGHRS and CDR2 is YFSETQ. The CDR3 runs to 15 residues. CDR3 loop: CASSPRTGSNTEAFF. The DNA for the CDR3 is TGCGCCAGCAGCCCGAGGACAGGTTCGAACACTGAAGCTTTCTTT.

The chain recombines TRBV7-9 with TRBJ1-3; D is unresolved. Germline loops: CDR1 SEHNR, CDR2 FQNEAQ (reference sequence). The CDR3 has 14 amino acids. With 11 bases removed from V and 0 bases from J, the gap between germline ends came to 14 bases. The CDR3 DNA is TGTGCCTCAAGGCCGGCCCCCTCTGGAAACACCATATATTTT. Translation gives CASRPAPSGNTIYF.

This chain uses TRBV4-2 with TRBJ2-3; TRBD1 matches at 8 bases. The trim removed 4 bases at V and 4 bases at J, leaving 7 bases unmatched. Per germline, CDR1 LGHNA and CDR2 YNFKEQ. This CDR3 is 15 amino acids long. DNA of the CDR3: TGTGCCAGCAGCCTCCAGGGGGCTAGCTCAGATACGCAGTATTTT. The encoded protein is CASSLQGASSDTQYF.

This clonotype was picked up many times. The gene calls are TRBV3-1 and TRBJ2-5; 9 nucleotides line up with TRBD2. From germline, CDR1 is LGHDT and CDR2 YNNKEL (reference sequence). This CDR3 is 16 amino acids long. The J segment lost 5 bases and the V segment lost 1 base, leaving 8 bases of the junction unmatched. The DNA for the CDR3 is TGTGCCAGCAGCCAAGTTGGCGGGGGGGCTTGGGAGACCCAGTACTTC. This encodes CASSQVGGGAWETQYF.

This clonotype was observed many times. The rearrangement links TRBV7-8 to TRBJ2-6, with unresolved D. Germline V CDR1 and CDR2: SGHVS, FQNEAQ. This CDR3 spans 15 amino acids. Trimming removed 3 bases from V and 0 bases from J, with 6 bases in between. Here the CDR3 reads CASSFTLSGANVLTF. The CDR3 coding sequence is TGTGCCAGCAGCTTTACTCTCTCTGGGGCCAACGTCCTGACTTTC.

This clonotype has ten or more counts. This chain links TRBV7-3 with TRBJ2-2; D not certain. CDR1 SGHTA and CDR2 FQGTGA come from the germline V gene. This CDR3 spans 12 amino acids. Trimming took off 2 bases at V and 6 bases at J, with 4 bases between the two ends. Here the CDR3 DNA reads TGTGCCAGCAGCTTATTTCCCGGGGAGCTGTTTTTT. This translates into CASSLFPGELFF.

The chain recombines TRBV5-1 with TRBJ2-5; 7 bases are a match to TRBD1. CDR3 length equals 16 residues. The germline CDR1 and CDR2 sequences are SGHRS and YFSETQ. The V gene end was trimmed by 0 bases and the J gene end by 4 bases; junction bases not matched to a gene: 9. CDR3 amino acids: CASSLGSFNRGETQYF. CDR3 coding DNA: TGCGCCAGCAGCTTGGGGTCCTTCAACAGGGGAGAGACCCAGTACTTC. Complete variable domain (other parts from reference TRBV5-1 and TRBJ2-5): KAGVTQTPRYLIKTRGQQVTLSCSPISGHRSVSWYQQTPGQGLQFLFEYFSETQRNKGNFPGRFSGRQFSNSRSEMNVSTLELGDSALYLCASSLGSFNRGETQYFGPGTRLLVL.

The chain uses TRBV18 and TRBJ1-3; the D gene is possibly TRBD1 (6 bases). The CDR3 is 17 amino acids. V gave up 4 bases and J gave up 4 bases, with 20 bases separating them. CDR1 KGHSH and CDR2 LQKENI come from the germline V gene. This chain's CDR3 is CASSRRDMVYSGNTIYF. In nucleotides, the CDR3 is TGTGCCAGCTCACGGCGGGACATGGTTTACTCCGGAAACACCATATATTTT.